This T cell receptor (beta chain) was retrieved from a study of blood T cell repertoires in COVID-19. Study information: The cDNA or gDNA used as material had been derived from T cells, B-cell-depleted T cells, or PBMCs.

Germline V gene lookup returns CDR1 SGHNT and CDR2 YYREEE (reference sequence). Trimming cost V 3 bases and J 0 bases; bases outside gene matches: 8. The CDR3 loop spans 17 amino acids. In the authors' methods: For nucleated cells, counts were estimated from reference gene primer amplification. The data were produced by immunoSEQ multiplex PCR, yet TCRdb's version contains in-frame clones alone and is incomplete. Clonal size and the V and J genes are those of that table, whereas D and trimming came from the DNA. The repertoire consists of just under 350,000 clones, with around 91% occurring once and the leading ten covering 3% to 4%.

The chain has TRBV5-4 and TRBJ2-2, with 7 bases fitting TRBD2. The sample was peripheral blood. The sequence came from a woman between 18 and 29 years old who had recovered from COVID-19. The CDR3 coding sequence is TGTGCCAGCAGCTCAATATTAGCGGGTCCGAACACCGGGGAGCTGTTTTTT. It translates to CASSSILAGPNTGELFF.